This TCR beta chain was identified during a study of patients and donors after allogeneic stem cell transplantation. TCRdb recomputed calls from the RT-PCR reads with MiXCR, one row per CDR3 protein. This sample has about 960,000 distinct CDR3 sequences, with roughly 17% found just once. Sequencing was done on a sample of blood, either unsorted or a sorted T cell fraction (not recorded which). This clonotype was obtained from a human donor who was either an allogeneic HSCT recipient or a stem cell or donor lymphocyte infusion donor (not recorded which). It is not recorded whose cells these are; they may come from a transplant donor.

CDR3 nucleotides: TGTGCCAGCAGTTTTGGTGGCAGGGTAGGTGATACGCAGTATTTT. Amino acids: CASSFGGRVGDTQYF. The J gene is TRBJ2-3, the V gene TRBV27, with D possibly TRBD1 on 5 matching bases. V was trimmed by 3 bases and J by 6 bases, leaving 16 bases between them. The CDR3 runs 15 residues. Germline V gene data show CDR1 as MNHEY and CDR2 as SMNVEV (reference sequence).